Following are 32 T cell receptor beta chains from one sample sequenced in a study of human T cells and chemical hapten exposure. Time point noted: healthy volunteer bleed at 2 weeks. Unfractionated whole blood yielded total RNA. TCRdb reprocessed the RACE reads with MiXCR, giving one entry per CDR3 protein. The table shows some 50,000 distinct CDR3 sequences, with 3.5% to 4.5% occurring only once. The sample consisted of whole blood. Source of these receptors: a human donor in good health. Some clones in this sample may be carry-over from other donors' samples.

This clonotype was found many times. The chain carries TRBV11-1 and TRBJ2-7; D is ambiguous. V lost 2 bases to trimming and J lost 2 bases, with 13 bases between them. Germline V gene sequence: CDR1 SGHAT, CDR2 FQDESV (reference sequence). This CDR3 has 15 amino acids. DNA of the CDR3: TGTGCCAGCAGCTTAAGCGTATCCGGCCCCTACGAGCAGTACTTC. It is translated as CASSLSVSGPYEQYF.

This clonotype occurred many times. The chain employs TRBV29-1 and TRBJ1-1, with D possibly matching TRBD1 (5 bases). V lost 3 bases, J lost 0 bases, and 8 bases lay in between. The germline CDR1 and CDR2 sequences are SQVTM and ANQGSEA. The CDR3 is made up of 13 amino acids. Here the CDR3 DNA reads TGCAGCGTTGAGGGACGAATGAACACTGAAGCTTTCTTT. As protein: CSVEGRMNTEAFF.

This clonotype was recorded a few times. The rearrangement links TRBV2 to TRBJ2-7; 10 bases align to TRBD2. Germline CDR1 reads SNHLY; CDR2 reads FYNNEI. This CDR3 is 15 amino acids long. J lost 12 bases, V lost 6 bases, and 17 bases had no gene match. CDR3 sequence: CASSGHQAGGPQAYF. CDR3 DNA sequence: TGTGCCAGCAGCGGACATCAAGCGGGAGGGCCTCAGGCGTACTTC.

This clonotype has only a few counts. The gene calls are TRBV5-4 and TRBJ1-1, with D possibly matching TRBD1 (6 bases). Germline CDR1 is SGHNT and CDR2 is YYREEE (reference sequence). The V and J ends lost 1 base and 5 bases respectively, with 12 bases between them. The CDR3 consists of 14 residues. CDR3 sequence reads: CASSLRTVGTEAFF. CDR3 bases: TGTGCCAGCAGCTTGCGGACAGTTGGTACTGAAGCTTTCTTT.

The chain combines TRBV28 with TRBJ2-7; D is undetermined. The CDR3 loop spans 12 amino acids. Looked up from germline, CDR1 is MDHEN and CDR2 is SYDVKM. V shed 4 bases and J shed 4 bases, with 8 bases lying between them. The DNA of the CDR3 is TGTGCCAGCAGTTCGATCGTGTACGAGCAGTACTTC. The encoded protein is CASSSIVYEQYF.

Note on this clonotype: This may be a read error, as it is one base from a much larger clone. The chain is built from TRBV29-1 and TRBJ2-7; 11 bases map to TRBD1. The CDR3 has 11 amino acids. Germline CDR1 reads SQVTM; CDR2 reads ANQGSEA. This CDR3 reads CRVGTGGEQYF. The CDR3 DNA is TGCAGAGTTGGGACAGGGGGCGAGCAGTACTTC.

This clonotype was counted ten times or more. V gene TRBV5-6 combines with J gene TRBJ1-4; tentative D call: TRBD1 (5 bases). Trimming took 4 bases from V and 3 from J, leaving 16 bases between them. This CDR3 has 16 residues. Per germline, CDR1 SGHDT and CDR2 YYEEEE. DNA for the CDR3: TGTGCCAGCAGCATTAGAGGGGTTGGATCTAATGAAAAACTGTTTTTT. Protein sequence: CASSIRGVGSNEKLFF.

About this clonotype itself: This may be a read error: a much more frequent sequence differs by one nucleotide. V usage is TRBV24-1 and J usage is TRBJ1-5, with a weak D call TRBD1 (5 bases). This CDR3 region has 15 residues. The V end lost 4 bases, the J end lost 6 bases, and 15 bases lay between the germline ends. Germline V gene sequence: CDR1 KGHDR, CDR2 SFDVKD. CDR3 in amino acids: CATSDPRGTRQPQHF. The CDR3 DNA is TGTGCCACCAGTGACCCTAGGGGTACCCGTCAGCCCCAGCATTTT.

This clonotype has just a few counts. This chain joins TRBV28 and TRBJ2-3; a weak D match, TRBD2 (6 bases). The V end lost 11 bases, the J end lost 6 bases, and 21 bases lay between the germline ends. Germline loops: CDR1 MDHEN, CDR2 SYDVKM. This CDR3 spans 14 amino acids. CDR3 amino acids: CAGGSTGVFDTQYF. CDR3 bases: TGTGCCGGGGGGTCAACGGGAGTGTTCGATACGCAGTATTTT.

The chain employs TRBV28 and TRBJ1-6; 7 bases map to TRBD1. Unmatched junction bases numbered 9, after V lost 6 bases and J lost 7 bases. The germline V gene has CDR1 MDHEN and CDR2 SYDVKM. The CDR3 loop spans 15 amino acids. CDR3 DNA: TGTGCCAGCAGCTTCGACGGGACAGCGAATTCACCCCTCCACTTT. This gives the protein CASSFDGTANSPLHF.

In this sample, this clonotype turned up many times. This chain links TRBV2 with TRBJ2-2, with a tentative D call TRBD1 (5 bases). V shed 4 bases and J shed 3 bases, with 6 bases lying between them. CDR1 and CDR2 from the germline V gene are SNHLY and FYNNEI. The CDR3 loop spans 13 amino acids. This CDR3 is CASSGRDTGELFF. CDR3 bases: TGTGCCAGCAGTGGCAGGGACACCGGGGAGCTGTTTTTT.

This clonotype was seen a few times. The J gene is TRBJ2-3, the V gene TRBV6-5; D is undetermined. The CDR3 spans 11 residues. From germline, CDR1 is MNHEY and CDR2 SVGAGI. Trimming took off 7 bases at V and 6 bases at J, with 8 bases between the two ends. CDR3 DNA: TGTGCCAGCAAGCGTGACGATACGCAGTATTTT. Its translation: CASKRDDTQYF.

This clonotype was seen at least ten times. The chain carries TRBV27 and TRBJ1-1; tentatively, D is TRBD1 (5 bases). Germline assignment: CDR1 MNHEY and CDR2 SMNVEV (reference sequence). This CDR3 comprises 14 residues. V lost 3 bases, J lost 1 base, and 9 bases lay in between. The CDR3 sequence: CASSFTGPNTEAFF. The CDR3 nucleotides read TGTGCCAGCAGTTTCACGGGACCGAACACTGAAGCTTTCTTT.

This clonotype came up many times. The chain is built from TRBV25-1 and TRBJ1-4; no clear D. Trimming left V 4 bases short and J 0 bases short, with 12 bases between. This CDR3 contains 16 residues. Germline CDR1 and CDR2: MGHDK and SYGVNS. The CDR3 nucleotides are TGTGCCAGCAGTGCCGGCGCGACCTCAACTAATGAAAAACTGTTTTTT. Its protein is CASSAGATSTNEKLFF.

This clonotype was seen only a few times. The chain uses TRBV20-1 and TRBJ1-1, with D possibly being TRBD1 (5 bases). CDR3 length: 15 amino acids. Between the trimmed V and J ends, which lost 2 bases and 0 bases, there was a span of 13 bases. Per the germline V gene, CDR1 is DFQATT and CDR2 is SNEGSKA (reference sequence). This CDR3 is CSARRTGGLNTEAFF. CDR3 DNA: TGCAGTGCTAGAAGAACAGGAGGTCTGAACACTGAAGCTTTCTTT.

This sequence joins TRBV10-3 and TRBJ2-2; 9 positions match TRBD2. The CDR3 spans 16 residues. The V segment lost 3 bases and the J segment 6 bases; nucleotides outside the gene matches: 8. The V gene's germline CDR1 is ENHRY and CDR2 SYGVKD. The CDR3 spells CAISEPGGRASGELFF. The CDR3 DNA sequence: TGTGCCATCAGTGAACCTGGCGGGAGGGCCTCCGGGGAGCTGTTTTTT.

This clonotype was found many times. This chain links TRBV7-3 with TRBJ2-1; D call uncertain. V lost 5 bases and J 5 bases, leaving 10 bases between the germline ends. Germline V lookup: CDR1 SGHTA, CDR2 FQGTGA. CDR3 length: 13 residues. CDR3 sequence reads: CASSRGRNNEQFF. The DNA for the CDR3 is TGTGCCAGCAGCCGAGGACGGAACAATGAGCAGTTCTTC.

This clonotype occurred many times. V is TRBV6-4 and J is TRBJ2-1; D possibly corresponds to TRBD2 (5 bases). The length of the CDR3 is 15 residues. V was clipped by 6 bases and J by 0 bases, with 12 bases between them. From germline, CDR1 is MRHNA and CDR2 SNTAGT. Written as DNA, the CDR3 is TGTGCCAGCAGCCAAGCGGAGAGCTCCTACAATGAGCAGTTCTTC. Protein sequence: CASSQAESSYNEQFF.

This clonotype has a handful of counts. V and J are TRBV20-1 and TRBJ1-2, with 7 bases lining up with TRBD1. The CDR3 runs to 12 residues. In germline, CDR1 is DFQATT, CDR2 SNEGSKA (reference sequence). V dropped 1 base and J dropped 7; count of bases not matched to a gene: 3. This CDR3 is CSARVGGTGYTF. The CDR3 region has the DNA TGCAGTGCTAGAGTAGGGGGCACTGGCTACACCTTC.

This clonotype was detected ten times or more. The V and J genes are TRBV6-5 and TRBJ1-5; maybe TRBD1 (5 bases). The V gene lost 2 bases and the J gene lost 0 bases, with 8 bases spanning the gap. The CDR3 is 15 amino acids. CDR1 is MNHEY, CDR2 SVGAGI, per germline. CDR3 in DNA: TGTGCCAGCAGTTACGGGGGTGGTAGCAATCAGCCCCAGCATTTT. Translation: CASSYGGGSNQPQHF.

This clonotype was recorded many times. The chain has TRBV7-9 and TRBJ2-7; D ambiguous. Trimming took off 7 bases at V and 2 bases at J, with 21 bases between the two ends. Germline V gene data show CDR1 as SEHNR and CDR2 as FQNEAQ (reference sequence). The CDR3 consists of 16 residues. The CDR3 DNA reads TGTGCCAGCACCCCCCGCACGGGCTCCGTGCCCTACGAGCAGTACTTC. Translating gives CASTPRTGSVPYEQYF.

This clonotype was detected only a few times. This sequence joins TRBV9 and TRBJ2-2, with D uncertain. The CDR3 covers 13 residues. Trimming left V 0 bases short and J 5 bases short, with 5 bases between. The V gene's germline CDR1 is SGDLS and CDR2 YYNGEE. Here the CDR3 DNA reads TGTGCCAGCAGCGTAGGGGGTACCGGGGAGCTGTTTTTT. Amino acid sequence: CASSVGGTGELFF. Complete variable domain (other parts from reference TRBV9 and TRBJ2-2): DSGVTQTPKHLITATGQRVTLRCSPRSGDLSVYWYQQSLDQGLQFLIQYYNGEERAKGNILERFSAQQFPDLHSELNLSSLELGDSALYFCASSVGGTGELFFGEGSRLTVL.

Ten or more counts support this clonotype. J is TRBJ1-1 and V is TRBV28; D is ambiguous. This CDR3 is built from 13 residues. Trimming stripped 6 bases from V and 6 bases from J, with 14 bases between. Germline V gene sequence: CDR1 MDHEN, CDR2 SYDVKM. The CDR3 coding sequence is TGTGCCAGCAGGGGTTACGGTCGGGCTGAAGCTTTCTTT. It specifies CASRGYGRAEAFF.

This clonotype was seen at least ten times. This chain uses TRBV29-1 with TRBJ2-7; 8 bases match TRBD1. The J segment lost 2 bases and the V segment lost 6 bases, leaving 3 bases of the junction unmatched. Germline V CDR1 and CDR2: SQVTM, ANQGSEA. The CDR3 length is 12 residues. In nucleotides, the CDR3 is TGCAGCGTCCTCAGGGGGCCCTACGAGCAGTACTTC. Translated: CSVLRGPYEQYF.

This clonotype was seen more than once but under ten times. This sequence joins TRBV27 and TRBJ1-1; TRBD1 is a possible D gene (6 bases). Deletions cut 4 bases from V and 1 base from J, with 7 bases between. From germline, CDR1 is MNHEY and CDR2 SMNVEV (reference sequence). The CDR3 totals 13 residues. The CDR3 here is CASSSRGNTEAFF. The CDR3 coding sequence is TGTGCCAGCAGTTCCAGGGGGAACACTGAAGCTTTCTTT.

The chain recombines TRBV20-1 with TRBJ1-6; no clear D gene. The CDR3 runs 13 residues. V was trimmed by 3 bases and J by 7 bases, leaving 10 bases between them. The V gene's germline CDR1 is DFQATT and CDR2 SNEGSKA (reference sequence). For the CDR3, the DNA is TGCAGTGCTAGGGAGGACGGCAATTCACCCCTCCACTTT. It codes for CSAREDGNSPLHF.

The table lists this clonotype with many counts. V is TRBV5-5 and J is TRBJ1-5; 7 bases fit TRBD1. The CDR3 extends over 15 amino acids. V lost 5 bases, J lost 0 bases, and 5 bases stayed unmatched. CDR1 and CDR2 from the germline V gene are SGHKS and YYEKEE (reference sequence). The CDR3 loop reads CASRRGQYSNQPQHF. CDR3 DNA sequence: TGTGCCAGCAGACGGGGACAGTATAGCAATCAGCCCCAGCATTTT.

In nucleotides, the CDR3 is TGTGCCAGCTCGCCCGACAGGGCCCAGAACACTGAAGCTTTCTTT. It translates to CASSPDRAQNTEAFF. The chain has TRBV18 and TRBJ1-1; 7 positions agree with TRBD1. CDR3 length equals 15 residues. J was trimmed by 1 base and V by 6 bases; bases with no gene match: 8. Germline CDR1 reads KGHSH; CDR2 reads LQKENI. The full variable domain, its missing parts supplied by reference TRBV18 and TRBJ1-1, is NAGVMQNPRHLVRRRGQEARLRCSPMKGHSHVYWYRQLPEEGLKFMVYLQKENIIDESGMPKERFSAEFPKEGPSILRIQQVVRGDSAAYFCASSPDRAQNTEAFFGQGTRLTVV.

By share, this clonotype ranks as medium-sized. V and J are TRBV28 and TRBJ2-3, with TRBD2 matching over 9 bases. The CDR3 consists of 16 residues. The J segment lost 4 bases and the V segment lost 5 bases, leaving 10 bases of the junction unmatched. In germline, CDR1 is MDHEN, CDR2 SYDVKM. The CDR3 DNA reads TGTGCCAGCAGTGGCGGGGGGAGCGGGAGGTCAGATACGCAGTATTTT. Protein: CASSGGGSGRSDTQYF.

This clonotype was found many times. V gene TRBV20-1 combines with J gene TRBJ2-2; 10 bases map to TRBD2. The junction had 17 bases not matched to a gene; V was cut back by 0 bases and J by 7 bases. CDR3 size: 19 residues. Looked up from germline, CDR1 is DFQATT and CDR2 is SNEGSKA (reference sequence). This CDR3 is CSARDRTASGSEIIGELFF. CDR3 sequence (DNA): TGCAGTGCTAGAGATCGAACGGCTAGCGGGAGCGAAATAATCGGGGAGCTGTTTTTT.

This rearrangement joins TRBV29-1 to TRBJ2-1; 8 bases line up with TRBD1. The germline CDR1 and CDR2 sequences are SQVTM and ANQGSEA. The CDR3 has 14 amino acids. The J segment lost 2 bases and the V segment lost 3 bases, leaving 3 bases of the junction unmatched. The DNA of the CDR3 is TGCAGCGTTGAGCCAGGGGGCGCCTACAATGAGCAGTTCTTC. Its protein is CSVEPGGAYNEQFF.

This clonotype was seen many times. The CDR3 reads CASSRHVHQPQHF. CDR3 coding DNA: TGTGCCAGCAGTAGACACGTCCATCAGCCCCAGCATTTT. The V gene is TRBV6-2 or TRBV6-3, the J gene TRBJ1-5; D is uncertain. Trimming left V 5 bases short and J 5 bases short, with 10 bases between. Germline loops: CDR1 MNHEY, CDR2 SVGEGT. The length of the CDR3 is 13 residues.